This TCR beta chain was identified in a study of cytomegalovirus exposure and HLA in healthy donors. This clone appeared many times. J lost 6 bases, V lost 5 bases, and 12 bases had no gene match. CDR1 is SGHTA and CDR2 is FQGNSA in the germline V gene. The CDR3 has 15 residues. PCR was performed using 60 Vbeta and 13 Jbeta primers. TCRdb's table, derived via immunoSEQ multiplex PCR, lists solely in-frame clones and lacks some. This repertoire shows roughly 100,000 clones, around 75% found once; its top ten account for 1% to 1.5%. V gene TRBV7-2 combines with J gene TRBJ2-7; 8 positions agree with TRBD2. The sequencing input was PBMCs. This TCR was sampled from a man aged 35 to 55 in good health and CMV-seronegative. The DNA for the CDR3 is TGTGCCAGCAGCCTGGGACTAGGGACTCCGGGCGAGCAGTACTTC. Protein sequence: CASSLGLGTPGEQYF.